Listed here are 17 T cell receptor beta chains from one sample, sequenced in a study of control samples from healthy donors and cancer patients (dated by TCRdb to 2020 to 2022). Receptor amplification or capture employed the immunoSEQ multiplex PCR assay. Here the immuneACCESS table is served through TCRdb, limited to in-frame sequences with V and J called. Missing clones are a known gap in these copies; in checked studies unresolved V genes cover under half, and the rest lacks a known reason. The sample data list 100,000 to 130,000 clones, and roughly 79% of these were observed just once. The ten largest clones capture approximately 7% of the sample. The material sequenced was blood. The source is a young man in good health.

This chain uses TRBV7-8 with TRBJ2-6; D not resolved. With 4 bases removed from V and 0 bases from J, the gap between germline ends came to 7 bases. This CDR3 region has 15 residues. Per the germline V gene, CDR1 is SGHVS and CDR2 is FQNEAQ. CDR3 nucleotides: TGTGCCAGCAGCTCCAGATCCTCTGGGGCCAACGTCCTGACTTTC. Translating gives CASSSRSSGANVLTF.

The chain links TRBV5-1 to TRBJ1-1; the D gene is possibly TRBD1 (5 bases). This CDR3 comprises 15 residues. CDR1 and CDR2 (germline): SGHRS, YFSETQ. Trimming took 3 bases from V and 3 from J, leaving 15 bases between them. This CDR3 reads CASSYQGLGDTEAFF. CDR3 coding DNA: TGCGCCAGCAGCTACCAAGGGTTGGGGGACACTGAAGCTTTCTTT.

The V gene is TRBV4-2, the J gene TRBJ2-6; D might be TRBD1 or TRBD2, each matching 5 bases. V was clipped by 0 bases and J by 12 bases, with 18 bases between them. Per germline, CDR1 LGHNA and CDR2 YNFKEQ. The CDR3 runs 16 residues. The CDR3 DNA reads as TGTGCCAGCAGCCAAGACTACGGGACCGCCTTTTCCGTCCTGACTTTC. It translates to CASSQDYGTAFSVLTF.

This chain joins TRBV29-1 and TRBJ2-3; D remains unclear. Germline V CDR1 and CDR2: SQVTM, ANQGSEA. Trimming stripped 6 bases from V and 0 bases from J, with 10 bases between. The CDR3 sequence is 13 residues long. The CDR3 DNA reads TGCAGCGTGGCCCGCGCCAGCACAGATACGCAGTATTTT. Amino acid sequence: CSVARASTDTQYF.

In regard to this clone: This same CDR3 is encoded by further DNA sequences in the sample. V is TRBV6-5 and J is TRBJ1-1; tentative D call: TRBD1 (6 bases). Trimming took off 5 bases at V and 1 base at J, with 14 bases between the two ends. Per germline, CDR1 MNHEY and CDR2 SVGAGI. The CDR3 is made up of 15 amino acids. The CDR3 protein is CASSPRQGRNTEAFF. CDR3 bases: TGTGCCAGCAGTCCTCGCCAGGGGAGGAACACTGAAGCTTTCTTT.

The CDR3 DNA sequence: TGTGCCAGTAGACCCCGACAGGGCCTCCCTGAAGCTTTCTTT. Translation gives CASRPRQGLPEAFF. The J gene is TRBJ1-1, the V gene TRBV19; the match to TRBD1 covers 7 bases. The V gene's germline CDR1 is LNHDA and CDR2 SQIVND (reference sequence). The ends lost 6 bases at V and 6 bases at J; junction bases unmatched: 10. CDR3 length: 14 residues.

The V call is TRBV6-5, the J call TRBJ2-3; D remains ambiguous. The CDR3 has 14 residues. The V end lost 8 bases, the J end lost 2 bases, and 14 bases lay between the germline ends. Germline V gene lookup returns CDR1 MNHEY and CDR2 SVGAGI. The CDR3 DNA follows: TGTGCCAGCGCCCTATCGCGGAACACAGATACGCAGTATTTT. This encodes CASALSRNTDTQYF.

The chain employs TRBV7-9 and TRBJ1-2; D remains unclear. Germline V gives CDR1 SEHNR, CDR2 FQNEAQ (reference sequence). Trimming shortened V by 1 base and J by 4 bases, and 13 bases separated the two germline ends. There are 15 residues in the CDR3. In nucleotides, the CDR3 is TGTGCCAGCAGCTTAGGGGGAGCAGGCGGCTATGGCTACACCTTC. Its translation: CASSLGGAGGYGYTF.

The chain is built from TRBV28 and TRBJ1-4; the match to TRBD1 covers 9 bases. CDR1 MDHEN and CDR2 SYDVKM come from the germline V gene. This CDR3 has 14 amino acids. J gave up 8 bases and V 6 bases, and 7 bases lay outside the gene matches. The CDR3 region has the DNA TGTGCCAGCAGGATACAGGGGGCCGGAGAAAAACTGTTTTTT. It is translated as CASRIQGAGEKLFF.

This clone was observed a handful of times. The chain employs TRBV2 and TRBJ1-5; maybe TRBD1 (6 bases). Germline CDR1 is SNHLY and CDR2 is FYNNEI. The germline V and J ends were trimmed by 10 bases and 4 bases, with 11 bases remaining between them. This CDR3 has 12 residues. The CDR3 coding sequence is TGTGCCACTCAAAGGGGGAATCAGCCCCAGCATTTT. Its protein product is CATQRGNQPQHF.

The genes are TRBV9 and TRBJ1-1; no reliable D call. The CDR3 totals 15 residues. CDR1 and CDR2 (germline): SGDLS, YYNGEE. Trimming removed 4 bases at V and 1 base at J, with 14 bases between. The CDR3 sequence: CASSPRTDSNTEAFF. The CDR3 DNA follows: TGTGCCAGCAGCCCCAGGACGGACTCGAACACTGAAGCTTTCTTT.

The chain combines TRBV3-1 (or the pseudogene TRBV3-2) with TRBJ2-1, with D perhaps TRBD2 (7 bases). V lost 4 bases and J lost 8, with 21 bases in between. This CDR3 has 16 residues. Germline lookup yields CDR1 LGHDT and CDR2 YNNKEL (reference sequence). The CDR3 DNA reads TGTGCCAGCAGCCTCCCCGGGGGCGGGGGTGGTCATGAGCAGTTCTTC. The encoded protein is CASSLPGGGGGHEQFF.

There are a few counts of this clone. The chain is built from TRBV6-5 and TRBJ2-5; TRBD1 matches 7 bases. This CDR3 spans 14 amino acids. The germline V gene encodes CDR1 MNHEY and CDR2 SVGAGI. V lost 5 bases to trimming and J lost 4 bases; unmatched junction nucleotides: 7. CDR3 in DNA: TGTGCCAGCAGTCTAAACAGGGGAAGAGAGACCCAGTACTTC. Amino acid sequence: CASSLNRGRETQYF.

In regard to this clone: At the DNA level, this CDR3 is encoded by other sequences in the same sample as well. V usage is TRBV6-4 and J usage is TRBJ1-2; the D gene is possibly TRBD1 (5 bases). In germline, CDR1 is MRHNA, CDR2 SNTAGT. V was clipped by 5 bases and J by 2 bases, with 12 bases between them. The CDR3 runs to 14 residues. The CDR3 sequence is CASSPSTANYGYTF. CDR3 sequence (DNA): TGTGCCAGCAGTCCATCGACAGCAAACTATGGCTACACCTTC.

This clone has more than one count but fewer than ten. The chain carries TRBV19 and TRBJ1-6, with D possibly TRBD1 on 5 matching bases. V shed 10 bases and J shed 5 bases, with 18 bases lying between them. Per the germline V gene, CDR1 is LNHDA and CDR2 is SQIVND (reference sequence). The CDR3 has 15 residues. The DNA for the CDR3 is TGTGCCACGCAATCCGCGGGGGGGAATAATTCACCCCTCCACTTT. It translates to CATQSAGGNNSPLHF.

The chain links TRBV9 to TRBJ2-2; D not resolved. Germline CDR1 and CDR2: SGDLS and YYNGEE. Trimming removed 1 base at V and 5 bases at J, with 6 bases between. The CDR3 sequence is 13 residues long. The CDR3 spells CASSVNPTGELFF. The CDR3 coding sequence is TGTGCCAGCAGCGTAAACCCAACCGGGGAGCTGTTTTTT.

The V and J genes are TRBV2 and TRBJ1-4; D might be TRBD1 (5 bases). From germline, CDR1 is SNHLY and CDR2 FYNNEI. The V end was cut by 7 bases, the J end by 3 bases, with 9 bases between. There are 13 residues in the CDR3. DNA of the CDR3: TGTGCCAGCAACCGGGACCCTAATGAAAAACTGTTTTTT. Translation gives CASNRDPNEKLFF. Filled out from reference TRBV2 and TRBJ1-4, the complete variable domain reads EPEVTQTPSHQVTQMGQEVILRCVPISNHLYFYWYRQILGQKVEFLVSFYNNEISEKSEIFDDQFSVERPDGSNFTLKIRSTKLEDSAMYFCASNRDPNEKLFFGSGTQLSVL.